This T cell receptor beta chain was observed in a study of shared clonotypes between healthy human individuals. This clone was recorded once. TCRdb's copy holds only in-frame clones and misses some; the assay was immunoSEQ multiplex PCR. The data show about 2.3 million clones, about 92% seen once. The material sequenced was naive CD4+ T cells from PBMCs. Subset noted: CD45RA+ positively selected. This sequence originates from a man between 18 and 29 years old in good health. Some clones in this sample may be carry-over from other donors' samples.

CDR3 region: CASIQPGQGDQNTEAFF. The CDR3 coding sequence is TGTGCCAGTATCCAGCCCGGACAGGGGGACCAAAACACTGAAGCTTTCTTT. The rearrangement joins TRBV19 to TRBJ1-1; 10 bases match TRBD1. CDR1 and CDR2 from the germline V gene are LNHDA and SQIVND (reference sequence). The CDR3 runs to 17 residues. Germline trimming cut 7 bases from V and 2 bases from J; bases unmatched to any gene: 13.